These 10 T cell receptor beta chains were sequenced from one sample in a study of human T cells and chemical hapten exposure. Time point defined: patch test 3, about 24 weeks after DPC sensitization. Noted treatment: therapeutic diphenylcyclopropenone sensitization with weekly scalp DPC. Each CDR3 protein is one row after TCRdb ran MiXCR on the RACE reads. The data contain about 110,000 distinct CDR3 sequences, less than 35% of them singletons. The sample was whole blood, taken in connection with sensitization to the hapten diphenylcyclopropenone (DPC). These receptors came from a man aged 35 to 55 with alopecia areata. Some clones in this sample may be carry-over from other donors' samples.

This clonotype came up a few times. V gene TRBV7-6 combines with J gene TRBJ2-1, with 8 bases matching TRBD1. The CDR3 extends over 16 amino acids. Germline CDR1 and CDR2: SGHVS and FNYEAQ. V lost 2 bases, J lost 2 bases, and 5 bases stayed unmatched. The CDR3 loop is CASSLQDRAPYNEQFF. CDR3 bases: TGTGCCAGCAGCTTACAGGACAGGGCCCCCTACAATGAGCAGTTCTTC.

There are a few counts of this clonotype. The chain carries TRBV28 and TRBJ2-3, with 11 nucleotides matching TRBD2. This CDR3 comprises 15 residues. J lost 9 bases, V lost 4 bases, and 9 bases had no gene match. The germline CDR1 and CDR2 sequences are MDHEN and SYDVKM. CDR3 sequence: CASSSSGTSGLTQYF. CDR3 in DNA: TGTGCCAGCAGTTCCTCCGGGACTAGCGGACTAACGCAGTATTTT.

V is TRBV25-1 and J is TRBJ2-7; no firm D call. The CDR3 spans 12 residues. Germline V gene sequence: CDR1 MGHDK, CDR2 SYGVNS. V was clipped by 3 bases and J by 7 bases, with 10 bases between them. CDR3 sequence: CASSDWLGEQYF. The CDR3 DNA reads as TGTGCCAGCAGTGATTGGCTCGGTGAGCAGTACTTC.

The gene calls are TRBV5-4 and TRBJ1-6, with 8 bases identical to TRBD1. Germline-derived CDR1 and CDR2 are SGHNT and YYREEE (reference sequence). Losses at the gene ends were 2 bases for V and 7 bases for J; bases not matched to a gene: 5. This CDR3 has 15 amino acids. The CDR3 reads CASSFGQGRNSPLHF. CDR3 bases: TGTGCCAGCAGCTTCGGACAGGGTAGGAATTCACCCCTCCACTTT.

V is TRBV4-3 and J is TRBJ2-1, with D possibly called TRBD1 or TRBD2 (6 bases each). The CDR3 spans 17 residues. The germline CDR1 and CDR2 sequences are LGHNA and YSLEER. Between the trimmed V and J ends, which lost 3 bases and 6 bases, there was a span of 21 bases. CDR3 in DNA: TGCGCCAGCAGCCACGCAGGGGCTAGCGCTAGGGGCAATGAGCAGTTCTTC. As protein: CASSHAGASARGNEQFF.

The chain recombines TRBV7-8 with TRBJ2-7, with a tentative D call TRBD1 (6 bases). CDR1 and CDR2 (germline): SGHVS, FQNEAQ. The CDR3 extends over 16 amino acids. The V and J ends lost 0 bases and 3 bases respectively, with 15 bases between them. The chain's CDR3 is CASSLAPGAIYYEQYV. The CDR3 DNA reads as TGTGCCAGCAGCTTAGCGCCAGGGGCTATCTACTACGAGCAGTACGTC.

The V and J genes are TRBV20-1 and TRBJ1-2, with D perhaps TRBD1 (5 bases). This CDR3 comprises 16 residues. V was shortened by 0 bases and J by 3 bases, with 17 bases between the two germline ends. Germline loops: CDR1 DFQATT, CDR2 SNEGSKA (reference sequence). The CDR3 sequence is CSARDLLAGNDYGYTF. The CDR3 DNA reads as TGCAGTGCTAGAGATTTGTTGGCAGGGAACGACTATGGCTACACCTTC.

This clonotype was seen a handful of times. The chain is built from TRBV6-4 and TRBJ1-5; the D is unclear. CDR1 and CDR2 (germline): MRHNA, SNTAGT. The CDR3 loop spans 20 amino acids. Trimming cost V 0 bases and J 7 bases, with 28 bases left between them. DNA of the CDR3: TGTGCCAGCAGTGACTCGACTAGGTGGAATGGAGTTGGTGGAATCCAGCCCCAGCATTTT. Its protein is CASSDSTRWNGVGGIQPQHF.

The J gene is TRBJ2-5, the V gene TRBV24-1, with D unresolved. The CDR3 is 12 residues long. Trimming removed 6 bases at V and 5 bases at J, with 9 bases between. Germline values: CDR1 KGHDR, CDR2 SFDVKD. CDR3 in amino acids: CATSSGWETQYF. CDR3 sequence (DNA): TGTGCCACCAGTAGTGGGTGGGAGACCCAGTACTTC.

The chain employs TRBV6-2 or TRBV6-3 and TRBJ1-3, with a weak D call TRBD1 (5 bases). The CDR3 runs 16 residues. Between the trimmed V and J ends, which lost 5 bases and 0 bases, there was a span of 14 bases. Germline V gives CDR1 MNHEY, CDR2 SVGEGT. CDR3 region: CASSPGQGLSGNTIYF. For the CDR3, the DNA is TGTGCCAGCAGTCCAGGACAAGGGCTCTCTGGAAACACCATATATTTT.